Listed here are 23 T cell receptor beta chains from one sample, sequenced in a study of shared T cell receptors in the human thymus. The protocol was immunoSEQ multiplex PCR, while the TCRdb copy is restricted to in-frame clones and leaves out a portion. Of some 760,000 clones listed, approximately 83% are singletons. This sample was also put to use in a study of human thymus T cells.

The sample comprised thymocytes. The source of these receptors is a girl under three years old with a congenital heart defect.

The rearrangement joins TRBV7-6 to TRBJ2-5; 9 bases map to TRBD1. The CDR3 spans 15 residues. The germline V gene encodes CDR1 SGHVS and CDR2 FNYEAQ. Trimming took 3 bases from V and 4 from J; bases not matched to a gene: 6. In DNA form, the CDR3 reads TGTGCCAGCAGCTTCGGGACAGGGAGGTTAGAGACCCAGTACTTC. As protein: CASSFGTGRLETQYF.

This clone occurred once. The rearrangement joins TRBV4-2 to TRBJ1-2; tentative D call: TRBD1 (6 bases). The CDR3 runs to 17 residues. Germline V gene data show CDR1 as LGHNA and CDR2 as YNFKEQ. V lost 4 bases to trimming and J lost 8 bases, with 26 bases between them. This CDR3 reads CASSPEGSGHPLDGYTF. CDR3 in DNA: TGTGCCAGCAGCCCAGAAGGGTCGGGACACCCTTTAGACGGCTACACCTTC.

Only one count was recorded for this clone. V is TRBV9 and J is TRBJ1-2, with D tentatively TRBD1 (5 bases). The CDR3 spans 13 residues. CDR1 is SGDLS and CDR2 is YYNGEE in the germline V gene. The V end lost 1 base, the J end lost 6 bases, and 10 bases lay between the germline ends. The CDR3 spells CASSVSGSDGYTF. The CDR3 nucleotides are TGTGCCAGCAGCGTATCAGGGTCTGATGGCTACACCTTC.

This chain's CDR3 is CASSHDPGQGPIQYF. Written as DNA, the CDR3 is TGCGCCAGCAGCCACGACCCGGGACAGGGCCCCATTCAGTACTTC. The J gene is TRBJ2-4, the V gene TRBV4-3, with 9 bases matching TRBD1. Germline assignment: CDR1 LGHNA and CDR2 YSLEER. This CDR3 contains 15 residues. V was pared by 3 bases and J by 9 bases, with 9 bases of the junction left unmatched.

This clone was counted only a few times. J is TRBJ2-3 and V is TRBV5-8; D remains ambiguous. V was pared by 0 bases and J by 2 bases, with 10 bases between. CDR1 and CDR2 (germline): SGHTS, YDEGEE. The CDR3 loop spans 15 amino acids. Written as DNA, the CDR3 is TGTGCCAGCAGCTTGGTACTCCAGGCCACAGATACGCAGTATTTT. It encodes CASSLVLQATDTQYF.

The chain employs TRBV29-1 and TRBJ2-5; TRBD2 agrees at 14 bases. V shed 6 bases, J shed 4 bases, and the junction held 13 bases outside the gene matches. The germline V gene encodes CDR1 SQVTM and CDR2 ANQGSEA. The CDR3 is made up of 17 amino acids. This chain's CDR3 is CSVRLAGGLPQRETQYF. In nucleotides, the CDR3 is TGCAGCGTCCGACTAGCGGGGGGGCTCCCACAACGAGAGACCCAGTACTTC.

The chain has TRBV7-6 and TRBJ1-3; unclear D gene. The ends were cut back, 5 bases at V and 3 bases at J, with 17 bases in the middle. CDR3 length equals 16 residues. Germline values: CDR1 SGHVS, CDR2 FNYEAQ. CDR3 protein: CASSPTPGRYGNTIYF. The CDR3 DNA reads as TGTGCCAGCAGCCCGACCCCCGGGAGATATGGAAACACCATATATTTT.

The CDR3 spells CASSDRTVNTIYF. The CDR3 DNA sequence: TGTGCCAGCAGTGATCGTACGGTAAACACCATATATTTT. The V call is TRBV6-1, the J call TRBJ1-3; D is uncertain. There are 13 residues in the CDR3. The germline gives CDR1 MNHNS, CDR2 SASEGT. V lost 3 bases to trimming and J lost 6 bases, with 9 bases between them.

The V call is TRBV19, the J call TRBJ2-7, with a tentative D call TRBD1 (5 bases). The CDR3 has 14 residues. From germline, CDR1 is LNHDA and CDR2 SQIVND (reference sequence). V gave up 3 bases and J gave up 5 bases, with 14 bases separating them. CDR3 protein: CASSIGPGRDEQYF. CDR3 nucleotide sequence: TGTGCCAGTAGTATCGGACCGGGCAGGGACGAGCAGTACTTC. The full variable domain, with the rest looked up from reference TRBV19 and TRBJ2-7, is DGGITQSPKYLFRKEGQNVTLSCEQNLNHDAMYWYRQDPGQGLRLIYYSQIVNDFQKGDIAEGYSVSREKKESFPLTVTSAQKNPTAFYLCASSIGPGRDEQYFGPGTRLTVT.

The rearrangement uses TRBV2 and TRBJ1-1; TRBD1 agrees at 8 bases. The germline V gene has CDR1 SNHLY and CDR2 FYNNEI. This CDR3 spans 17 amino acids. With 2 bases clipped from V and 2 bases from J, the junction kept 10 bases outside the gene matches. CDR3 DNA: TGTGCCAGCAGTGAATTTGGCGGACAGGGACCTAACACTGAAGCTTTCTTT. It specifies CASSEFGGQGPNTEAFF.

The chain joins TRBV18 to TRBJ1-5; D perhaps matches TRBD1 (5 bases). The CDR3 spans 15 residues. Germline V gene data show CDR1 as KGHSH and CDR2 as LQKENI. V was cut by 6 bases and J by 3 bases, with 15 bases left in between. The CDR3 DNA follows: TGTGCCAGCTCCCCAACCGGACATATCAATCAGCCCCAGCATTTT. Translated, it gives CASSPTGHINQPQHF.

The chain recombines TRBV7-9 with TRBJ2-7; 10 bases align to TRBD1. Germline V gene sequence: CDR1 SEHNR, CDR2 FQNEAQ (reference sequence). This CDR3 spans 14 amino acids. V lost 3 bases and J lost 5; bases outside the gene matches: 4. The CDR3 DNA reads as TGTGCCAGCAGCTTCCGGGACAGGGGCCACGAGCAGTACTTC. Its protein product is CASSFRDRGHEQYF.

The genes are TRBV5-4 and TRBJ1-1, with 9 nucleotides matching TRBD1. CDR3 length equals 16 residues. J gave up 4 bases and V 4 bases, and 11 bases lay outside the gene matches. The V gene's germline CDR1 is SGHNT and CDR2 YYREEE (reference sequence). The CDR3: CASSVEDRGSVTEAFF. The CDR3, as DNA: TGTGCCAGCAGCGTAGAGGACAGGGGTTCGGTCACTGAAGCTTTCTTT. The complete variable domain, with remaining parts taken from reference TRBV5-4 and TRBJ1-1, reads ETGVTQSPTHLIKTRGQQVTLRCSSQSGHNTVSWYQQALGQGPQFIFQYYREEENGRGNFPPRFSGLQFPNYSSELNVNALELDDSALYLCASSVEDRGSVTEAFFGQGTRLTVV.

The CDR3 sequence is CASSPGQGSRGNTIYF. In DNA, the CDR3 is TGTGCCAGCAGTCCGGGACAGGGGAGTCGTGGAAACACCATATATTTT. The chain is built from TRBV7-2 and TRBJ1-3; TRBD1 agrees at 10 bases. The CDR3 has 16 residues. Germline CDR1 and CDR2: SGHTA and FQGNSA. V gave up 6 bases and J gave up 3 bases; unmatched junction bases: 8.

The rearrangement joins TRBV25-1 to TRBJ1-1; 8 bases align to TRBD1. This CDR3 has 16 residues. Trimming took 1 base from V and 4 from J; bases not matched to a gene: 8. The V gene's germline CDR1 is MGHDK and CDR2 SYGVNS. The CDR3, as DNA: TGTGCCAGCAGTGAATCATCCCGGGACAGGTCCACTGAAGCTTTCTTT. As protein: CASSESSRDRSTEAFF.

DNA of the CDR3: TGTGCCAGCAGCTTTACTAGTTTGGAGACCCAGTACTTC. This sequence encodes CASSFTSLETQYF. The chain couples TRBV11-2 to TRBJ2-5; maybe TRBD2 (5 bases). Trimming shortened V by 3 bases and J by 5 bases, and 10 bases separated the two germline ends. The V gene's germline CDR1 is SGHAT and CDR2 FQNNGV. This CDR3 region has 13 residues.

This clone was observed a few times. V gene TRBV10-1 combines with J gene TRBJ1-1; TRBD1 matches at 7 bases. Unmatched junction bases numbered 7, after V lost 6 bases and J lost 6 bases. The V gene's germline CDR1 is WNHNN and CDR2 SYGVQD (reference sequence). The CDR3 loop spans 13 amino acids. CDR3 DNA sequence: TGCGCCAGCAGAGGACCGGGACAGCCTGAAGCTTTCTTT. Protein sequence: CASRGPGQPEAFF.

This sequence joins TRBV29-1 and TRBJ1-1; weak D call: TRBD1 (6 bases). The CDR3 totals 17 residues. The V gene lost 4 bases and the J gene lost 3 bases, with 24 bases spanning the gap. The germline V gene encodes CDR1 SQVTM and CDR2 ANQGSEA. CDR3: CSVAPPILTGPDTEAFF. For the CDR3, the DNA is TGCAGCGTTGCGCCCCCGATACTTACAGGGCCGGACACTGAAGCTTTCTTT. The full variable domain, completed using reference TRBV29-1 and TRBJ1-1, is SAVISQKPSRDICQRGTSLTIQCQVDSQVTMMFWYRQQPGQSLTLIATANQGSEATYESGFVIDKFPISRPNLTFSTLTVSNMSPEDSSIYLCSVAPPILTGPDTEAFFGQGTRLTVV.

The rearrangement uses TRBV5-1 and TRBJ1-2; the match to TRBD1 covers 12 bases. Trimming at V came to 5 bases and at J to 6 bases, leaving 2 bases not matched to a gene. CDR1 and CDR2 from the germline V gene are SGHRS and YFSETQ. The CDR3 has 13 amino acids. This CDR3 is CASRGQGANGYTF. CDR3 bases: TGCGCCAGCAGGGGACAGGGGGCTAATGGCTACACCTTC. Complete variable domain (other parts from reference TRBV5-1 and TRBJ1-2): KAGVTQTPRYLIKTRGQQVTLSCSPISGHRSVSWYQQTPGQGLQFLFEYFSETQRNKGNFPGRFSGRQFSNSRSEMNVSTLELGDSALYLCASRGQGANGYTFGSGTRLTVV.

The chain joins TRBV27 to TRBJ2-1; possible D gene TRBD2, 6 bases. V was trimmed by 6 bases and J by 2 bases, leaving 20 bases between them. The CDR3 runs 17 residues. From germline, CDR1 is MNHEY and CDR2 SMNVEV (reference sequence). CDR3 in DNA: TGTGCCAGCAGCCACACTACGGGGGACCGAACCTACAATGAGCAGTTCTTC. It codes for CASSHTTGDRTYNEQFF.

V usage is TRBV27 and J usage is TRBJ2-2, with a tentative D call TRBD1 (5 bases). Germline lookup yields CDR1 MNHEY and CDR2 SMNVEV (reference sequence). The CDR3 is 16 amino acids. V was shortened by 4 bases and J by 1 base, with 13 bases between the two germline ends. The CDR3 loop reads CASSSFRALNTGELFF. CDR3 sequence (DNA): TGTGCCAGCAGTTCTTTCAGGGCCCTGAACACCGGGGAGCTGTTTTTT.

With respect to this clone: At one end, the junction sequence differs from germline, possibly due to a read error. The rearrangement uses TRBV2 and TRBJ2-7, with D perhaps TRBD1 (6 bases). This CDR3 comprises 10 residues. CDR1 and CDR2 from the germline V gene are SNHLY and FYNNEI. Here the CDR3 reads CASTYGTPRF. In DNA, the CDR3 is TGTGCCAGCACGTACGGGACACCGCGATTC.

The rearrangement joins TRBV5-6 to TRBJ2-7; no clear D. The CDR3 covers 13 residues. Trimming left V 1 base short and J 5 bases short, with 10 bases between. Per germline, CDR1 SGHDT and CDR2 YYEEEE. The CDR3 region has the DNA TGTGCCAGCAGCTTGTTTAGCCTCGACGAGCAGTACTTC. Its protein is CASSLFSLDEQYF.